The entry that follows covers one TCR beta chain sequence. PCR employed 60 Vbeta and 13 Jbeta primers. The table came from immunoSEQ multiplex PCR; TCRdb's copy has only in-frame clones and leaves some out. The sample carries about 98,000 clones, 55% to 75% recorded once. The data belong to a study of cytomegalovirus exposure and HLA in healthy donors. CDR3 size: 18 residues. The V gene's germline CDR1 is MDHEN and CDR2 SYDVKM. V shed 6 bases and J 3 bases; nucleotides not matched to a gene: 13. Material: PBMCs. This receptor was obtained from a man aged 45-60 years in good health and CMV-seronegative. The chain joins TRBV28 to TRBJ1-4; TRBD1 agrees at 10 bases. The CDR3 spells CASSPGQGLIVANEKLFF. The CDR3, as DNA: TGTGCCAGCAGCCCGGGACAGGGGTTAATCGTAGCTAATGAAAAACTGTTTTTT.